The T cell receptor (beta chain) under discussion was sequenced for a study of CD8 T cells in Susac syndrome. The CDR3 consists of 16 residues. Germline CDR1 SGHTA, CDR2 FQGNSA. The V and J ends lost 1 base and 5 bases, in that order; junction bases with no gene match: 9. Note on this clonotype: Its antigen is currently unknown.

RNA was extracted with the RNeasy kit, and a quantity of roughly 0.5 to 1 ug was reverse transcribed using random hexamers. An immunoSEQ multiplex PCR generated amplified TCR beta CDR3 products spanning 54 Vbeta and 13 Jbeta. Using its own MiXCR run on the immunoSEQ multiplex PCR reads, TCRdb lists one record per CDR3 protein. The data hold roughly 120,000 distinct CDR3 sequences, with 95% to 98% observed a single time. Sequencing of TCR beta was performed on blood CD8+ and CD4+ T cells. Negative isolation yielded CD8+ and CD4+ T cells; FACS enriched TEMRA cells. Study-wide results and caveats: As the study acknowledged, the number of individuals in its TCR sequencing and HLA analysis was relatively small.

The sequence was obtained from a human donor in good health. The sample was CD4+ T cells from PBMCs. The chain links TRBV7-2 to TRBJ2-7; 9 bases are shared with TRBD1. CDR3 amino acids: CASSLGVGTGLHEQYF. CDR3 DNA: TGTGCCAGCAGCTTAGGTGTTGGGACAGGGCTTCACGAGCAGTACTTC. The variable domain in full, completed from reference TRBV7-2 and TRBJ2-7, reads GAGVSQSPSNKVTEKGKDVELRCDPISGHTALYWYRQSLGQGLEFLIYFQGNSAPDKSGLPSDRFSAERTGGSVSTLTIQRTQQEDSAVYLCASSLGVGTGLHEQYFGPGTRLTVT.